These 12 T cell receptor beta chains came from one sample sequenced in a study of memory CD4+ T cells and cytomegalovirus serostatus. Some clones are missing from TCRdb's copy, which holds only in-frame ones; the method was immunoSEQ multiplex PCR. The sample has 61,000 or so clones, about three quarters seen once. The sort gate was single viable CD3+CD4+CD8-CD45RO+ cells for memory CD4+ T cells. Sequencing was performed on memory CD4+ T cells from blood. The source of these receptors is an adult in good health and CMV-seronegative. Some clones in this sample may be carry-over from other donors' samples.

This chain joins TRBV7-8 and TRBJ2-5; 7 nucleotides agree with TRBD2. The V gene's germline CDR1 is SGHVS and CDR2 FQNEAQ. The CDR3 consists of 17 residues. V shed 7 bases and J 2 bases; nucleotides not matched to a gene: 16. The CDR3 nucleotides are TGTGCCAGCATCCGACGGCGGGTCAGGGAGGGACAAGAGACCCAGTACTTC. Translating gives CASIRRRVREGQETQYF.

The chain is built from TRBV5-1 and TRBJ1-3; D gene ambiguous. V was clipped by 0 bases and J by 0 bases, with 10 bases between them. Germline CDR1 and CDR2: SGHRS and YFSETQ. This CDR3 is 16 amino acids long. For the CDR3, the DNA is TGCGCCAGCAGCTTGGGAGGCACCAGCTCTGGAAACACCATATATTTT. This sequence encodes CASSLGGTSSGNTIYF.

The chain combines TRBV22-1 with TRBJ1-5. TRBV22-1 is assigned pseudogene status. This CDR3 is 16 amino acids long. CDR3 amino acids: CPGSAGGPTLGQPQHF. As DNA, the CDR3 is TGTCCTGGGAGCGCAGGGGGACCGACCCTAGGGCAGCCCCAGCATTTT.

V gene TRBV30 combines with J gene TRBJ2-7; no clear D gene. The CDR3 covers 12 residues. Germline CDR1 GTSNPN, CDR2 SVGIG (reference sequence). With 2 bases removed from V and 1 base from J, the gap between germline ends came to 6 bases. This CDR3 reads CAWSFVSYEQYF. The CDR3 DNA reads TGTGCCTGGAGTTTCGTATCCTACGAGCAGTACTTC.

The chain uses TRBV7-6 and TRBJ2-1, with D perhaps TRBD1 (5 bases). Germline CDR1 is SGHVS and CDR2 is FNYEAQ. Trimming took 5 bases from V and 5 from J, leaving 16 bases between them. The CDR3 sequence is 15 residues long. The CDR3 here is CASSRSPLTDNEQFF. The CDR3 DNA reads TGTGCCAGCAGCCGGTCGCCCTTGACAGACAATGAGCAGTTCTTC. Looking up the rest from reference TRBV7-6 and TRBJ2-1 gives the full variable domain: GAGVSQSPRYKVTKRGQDVALRCDPISGHVSLYWYRQALGQGPEFLTYFNYEAQQDKSGLPNDRFSAERPEGSISTLTIQRTEQRDSAMYRCASSRSPLTDNEQFFGPGTRLTVL.

This clone turned up a few times. The chain's CDR3 is CAWGRSGTDTQYF. CDR3 DNA sequence: TGTGCCTGGGGCCGGAGCGGGACAGATACGCAGTATTTT. The chain recombines TRBV30 with TRBJ2-3, with a tentative D call TRBD2 (6 bases). Trimming pared 5 bases from V and 3 bases from J, leaving 12 bases between. The germline V gene has CDR1 GTSNPN and CDR2 SVGIG (reference sequence). This CDR3 is built from 13 residues.

The chain links TRBV5-1 to TRBJ1-2; D call uncertain. The ends were cut back, 0 bases at V and 4 bases at J, with 10 bases in the middle. The CDR3 spans 14 residues. Germline loops: CDR1 SGHRS, CDR2 YFSETQ. The CDR3 here is CASSLDGTVYGYTF. The CDR3 bases are TGCGCCAGCAGCTTGGATGGCACCGTCTATGGCTACACCTTC.

V gene TRBV5-4 combines with J gene TRBJ2-5; 8 bases agree with TRBD2. The J segment lost 4 bases and the V segment lost 4 bases, leaving 6 bases of the junction unmatched. CDR3 length: 14 amino acids. Germline V gene sequence: CDR1 SGHNT, CDR2 YYREEE (reference sequence). The chain's CDR3 is CASSARREGETQYF. Here the CDR3 DNA reads TGTGCCAGCAGCGCGCGTCGGGAGGGAGAGACCCAGTACTTC.

This clone was seen only a few times. The rearrangement joins TRBV10-2 to TRBJ1-2, with D possibly being TRBD1 (6 bases). The CDR3 extends over 14 amino acids. CDR1 WSHSY and CDR2 SAAADI come from the germline V gene. The V end was cut by 8 bases, the J end by 5 bases, with 18 bases between. CDR3 residues: CASCRDNWAYGYTF. The CDR3 nucleotides are TGCGCCAGCTGCCGGGACAACTGGGCATATGGCTACACCTTC.

The V call is TRBV4-1, the J call TRBJ2-3; D tentatively reads TRBD1 or TRBD2 (5 bases each). The CDR3 covers 14 residues. Trimming took off 0 bases at V and 6 bases at J, with 10 bases between the two ends. Germline V lookup: CDR1 MGHRA, CDR2 YSYEKL. In DNA form, the CDR3 reads TGCGCCAGCAGCCAAGAACGGGGCTGGGATACGCAGTATTTT. Its translation: CASSQERGWDTQYF.

V is TRBV2 and J is TRBJ2-3, with TRBD2 identical over 10 bases. The germline V gene encodes CDR1 SNHLY and CDR2 FYNNEI. The V segment lost 9 bases and the J segment 0 bases; nucleotides outside the gene matches: 3. The CDR3 length is 14 residues. CDR3 in amino acids: CASRTSGSTDTQYF. The CDR3 DNA reads TGTGCCAGTCGGACTAGCGGAAGCACAGATACGCAGTATTTT.

This clone occurred once. The CDR3: CAWSAPGNCEQYF. CDR3 bases: TGTGCCTGGAGCGCTCCAGGGAACTGCGAGCAGTACTTC. V gene TRBV30 combines with J gene TRBJ2-7, with D tentatively TRBD1 (5 bases). Looked up from germline, CDR1 is GTSNPN and CDR2 is SVGIG (reference sequence). V gave up 3 bases and J gave up 6 bases, with 15 bases separating them. This CDR3 is 13 amino acids long.